The rows below give T cell receptor beta chains drawn from one sample of a study of OX40 agonist ivuxolimab in advanced cancers. Profiled with immunoSEQ multiplex PCR; TCRdb holds only in-frame clones, not every one. The sample lists 35,000 or so clones, roughly 82% occurring once. The sequences come from CD4+ or CD8+ T cells sorted from blood, collected in a trial of the OX40 agonist ivuxolimab. All receptors derive from an adult with an advanced solid tumor such as melanoma, head and neck, liver or kidney cancer. Both conserved end residues are part of each CDR3. A D gene is named only where the DNA matches it firmly. Where a row states a size, it is once, few, many or the class of an expanded clone; other rows omit it.

>NA|TRBV27|TRBJ2-4|NA
CDGEEDFLAKNIQYF
TGCGACGGTGAGGAGGATTTCCTAGCCAAAAACATTCAGTACTTC
>TRBD1|TRBV18|TRBJ2-5|NA
CASSPPGGRETQYF
TGTGCCAGCTCACCTCCAGGGGGCCGGGAGACCCAGTACTTC
>NA|TRBV30|TRBJ1-5|few
CAWSALSGQPQHF
TGTGCCTGGAGTGCCCTCAGCGGTCAGCCCCAGCATTTT
>NA|TRBV9|TRBJ1-4|once
CASSVEGLTNEKLFF
TGTGCCAGCAGCGTAGAAGGGTTGACTAATGAAAAACTGTTTTTT
>TRBD1|TRBV10-3|TRBJ1-6|once
CAIKGTGLSPLHF
TGTGCCATCAAGGGGACAGGGTTGTCACCCCTCCACTTT
>TRBD2|TRBV10-3|TRBJ2-5|NA
CATTLSGRGETQYF
TGTGCCACGACGTTGAGCGGGAGGGGAGAGACCCAGTACTTC
>TRBD1|TRBV7-7|TRBJ2-3|NA
CASSPSGQGASDTQYF
TGTGCTAGCAGCCCTAGCGGACAGGGGGCCTCAGATACGCAGTATTTT
>NA|TRBV15|TRBJ1-4|few
CATSRAAGGEKLFF
TGTGCCACCAGCAGAGCCGCGGGGGGTGAAAAACTGTTTTTT
>NA|TRBV5-1|TRBJ2-2|NA
CASSLTRGTGELFF
TGCGCCAGCAGCCTAACCAGGGGAACCGGGGAGCTGTTTTTT
>NA|TRBV5-6|TRBJ2-1|NA
CASSFPAANEQFF
TGTGCCAGCAGCTTTCCGGCAGCCAATGAGCAGTTCTTC
>TRBD2|TRBV19|TRBJ2-2|few
CASSSSGSARGELFF
TGTGCCAGTAGCAGTAGCGGGAGCGCCCGCGGGGAGCTGTTTTTT
>NA|TRBV18|TRBJ1-1|NA
CASSPDRMNTEAFF
TGTGCCAGCTCACCAGACCGCATGAACACTGAAGCTTTCTTT
>NA|TRBV2|TRBJ2-1|NA
CASSERVPSLPGAFNEQFF
TGTGCCAGCAGTGAGCGAGTCCCCTCCCTTCCCGGGGCCTTCAATGAGCAGTTCTTC
>NA|TRBV7-2|TRBJ2-5|few
CADPEVKTQYF
TGTGCTGACCCGGAGGTGAAGACCCAGTACTTC
>NA|TRBV10-3|TRBJ1-1|NA
CARGPLSRVGNTEAFF
TGTGCCAGGGGTCCCTTATCCAGGGTGGGGAACACTGAAGCTTTCTTT
>TRBD2|TRBV11-2|TRBJ2-5|NA
CASTRTSGAPRSQETQYF
TGTGCCAGCACACGGACTAGCGGGGCGCCCAGATCCCAAGAGACCCAGTACTTC
>TRBD2|TRBV7-2|TRBJ2-1|NA
CASSPRNLAGVNEQFF
TGTGCCAGCAGCCCCCGTAATCTAGCGGGAGTCAATGAGCAGTTCTTC
>NA|TRBV18|TRBJ2-5|NA
CASSRGREETQYF
TGTGCCAGCTCGCGGGGCAGGGAGGAGACCCAGTACTTC
>NA|TRBV7-9|TRBJ1-4|NA
CASSLGARNNEKLFF
TGTGCCAGCAGCTTAGGTGCCAGGAACAATGAAAAACTGTTTTTT
>NA|TRBV11-3|TRBJ2-3|NA
CASSLGGGGTDTQYF
TGTGCCAGCAGCCTTGGAGGGGGGGGCACAGATACGCAGTATTTT
>NA|TRBV6-6|TRBJ2-7|NA
CASRRNPGVSHEQYF
TGTGCCAGCAGGCGGAATCCTGGGGTGTCCCACGAGCAGTACTTC
>NA|TRBV7-9|TRBJ2-7|NA
CASSLHGGGEQYF
TGTGCCAGCAGCTTACACGGGGGAGGCGAGCAGTACTTC
>NA|TRBV30|TRBJ2-5|NA
CAWGFGGLKTQYF
TGTGCCTGGGGTTTCGGGGGCTTAAAGACCCAGTACTTC
>TRBD2|TRBV19|TRBJ2-1|NA
CASRMTSGGVGVYNEQFF
TGTGCCAGTAGAATGACTAGCGGTGGCGTGGGGGTCTACAATGAGCAGTTCTTC
>TRBD1|TRBV29-1|TRBJ2-7|few
CSVMGQGYEQYF
TGCAGCGTCATGGGACAGGGCTACGAGCAGTACTTC
>TRBD2|TRBV5-1|TRBJ2-1|few
CASRSFSGELINNEQFF
TGCGCCAGTAGGTCCTTTAGCGGGGAGCTCATTAACAATGAGCAGTTCTTC
>NA|TRBV5-1|TRBJ2-5|NA
CASSPTGFQETQYF
TGCGCCAGCAGCCCGACAGGATTCCAAGAGACCCAGTACTTC
>NA|TRBV2|TRBJ2-1|NA
CASRAGADSYNEQFF
TGTGCCAGCAGGGCCGGGGCGGACTCCTACAATGAGCAGTTCTTC
>TRBD1|TRBV4-1|TRBJ1-4|NA
CASSRLGTANEKLFF
TGCGCCAGCAGCCGACTTGGGACAGCAAATGAAAAACTGTTTTTT
>NA|TRBV7-2|TRBJ1-2|NA
CASRDGNGYGYTF
TGTGCCAGCCGGGACGGCAACGGCTATGGCTACACCTTC
>NA|TRBV27|TRBJ1-3|NA
CASSPRGHLGSGNTIYF
TGTGCCAGCAGTCCCCGGGGACATTTGGGCTCTGGAAACACCATATATTTT
>NA|TRBV28|TRBJ1-2|NA
CASTSRDYGYTF
TGTGCCAGCACTTCTAGGGACTATGGCTACACCTTC
>NA|TRBV19|TRBJ2-5|NA
CASSIGGGTETQYF
TGTGCCAGTAGTATTGGCGGAGGGACGGAGACCCAGTACTTC
>NA|TRBV5-1|TRBJ2-6|once
CASSLGGSGANVLTF
TGCGCCAGCAGCTTGGGAGGCTCTGGGGCCAACGTCCTGACTTTC
>TRBD1|TRBV6-1|TRBJ1-6|few
CASSGQGSPLHF
TGTGCCAGCAGTGGACAGGGTTCACCCCTCCACTTT
>NA|TRBV27|TRBJ2-3|few
CASSPARGLGGGGTDTQYF
TGTGCCAGCAGTCCCGCCCGAGGATTAGGGGGCGGGGGCACAGATACGCAGTATTTT
>NA|TRBV28|TRBJ1-1|once
CASSFWDDFEAFF
TGTGCCAGCAGTTTCTGGGACGACTTTGAAGCTTTCTTT
>NA|TRBV30|TRBJ2-1|NA
CASGRDEQFF
TGTGCCTCGGGGCGTGATGAGCAGTTCTTC
>TRBD2|TRBV7-6|TRBJ2-1|NA
CASRSGRTYNSYNEQFF
TGTGCCAGCAGGAGCGGGAGGACTTATAACTCCTACAATGAGCAGTTCTTC
>NA|TRBV18|TRBJ1-6|NA
CASSLDGLKALHF
TGTGCCAGCTCATTGGACGGGCTTAAGGCCCTCCACTTT
>TRBD2|TRBV7-9|TRBJ2-5|NA
CASSPGRGHQETQYF
TGTGCCAGCAGCCCCGGGAGGGGCCACCAAGAGACCCAGTACTTC
>NA|TRBV6-1|TRBJ1-5|NA
CASSDRTSNQPQHF
TGTGCCAGCAGTGACAGGACTAGCAATCAGCCCCAGCATTTT
>TRBD1|TRBV19|TRBJ1-4|few
CASSIPSIIRGTGEEKLFF
TGTGCCAGTAGTATACCATCCATAATCCGGGGGACAGGGGAAGAAAAACTGTTTTTT
>NA|TRBV18|TRBJ2-7|few
CASSPGPSYEQYF
TGTGCCAGCTCACCCGGACCGTCCTACGAGCAGTACTTC